What follows are 22 T cell receptor beta chains derived from one specimen sequenced in a study of Ad26.COV2.S vaccination and SARS-CoV-2 variants. Assay: immunoSEQ multiplex PCR; the TCRdb copy retains only in-frame clones and omits some. Seen here are 440,000 or so clones, around 91% observed once, and the top ten hold less than 5.5%. Treatment described: 15 to 20 received Ad26.COV2.S at low or high dose, single or two shots; about 5 received placebo; per-sample allocation not given. Sampling happened 63 days after the first vaccine or placebo injection. This sample comprised peripheral blood, obtained in a trial of Ad26.COV2.S vaccine versus placebo. The receptors originated from a person aged 18 to 65 who received the Ad26.COV2.S COVID-19 vaccine or a placebo.

The rearrangement joins TRBV6-2 or TRBV6-3 to TRBJ2-1; D remains ambiguous. Per germline, CDR1 MNHEY and CDR2 SVGEGT. Deletions cut 5 bases from V and 9 bases from J, with 14 bases between. The CDR3 length is 13 residues. The CDR3 sequence is CASSPSFLGEQFF. CDR3 bases: TGTGCCAGCAGTCCCAGCTTCTTGGGTGAGCAGTTCTTC.

The V gene is TRBV10-3, the J gene TRBJ2-5, with TRBD1 as a possible D gene (5 bases). This CDR3 has 11 amino acids. V lost 5 bases, J lost 9 bases, and 10 bases lay in between. Germline V gene sequence: CDR1 ENHRY, CDR2 SYGVKD. DNA of the CDR3: TGTGCCATCAGTAGGGGTGAGGCCCAGTACTTC. Protein product: CAISRGEAQYF.

This clone was counted a few times. The chain uses TRBV6-5 and TRBJ2-7, with TRBD1 as a possible D gene (5 bases). Germline CDR1 is MNHEY and CDR2 is SVGAGI. This CDR3 has 14 amino acids. Between the trimmed V and J ends, which lost 8 bases and 3 bases, there was a span of 17 bases. CDR3 in DNA: TGTGCCAGCGGGGCCCACGGTCTGGGCTACGAGCAGTACTTC. Its translation: CASGAHGLGYEQYF.

The V gene is TRBV7-9, the J gene TRBJ2-7; 7 positions match TRBD2. This CDR3 contains 13 residues. CDR1 SEHNR and CDR2 FQNEAQ come from the germline V gene (reference sequence). V was clipped by 6 bases and J by 3 bases; unmatched bases: 5. The CDR3 DNA is TGTGCCAGCAGTCAGCGGGGCGGCTACGAGCAGTACTTC. Protein: CASSQRGGYEQYF. The complete variable domain, with remaining parts taken from reference TRBV7-9 and TRBJ2-7, reads DTGVSQNPRHKITKRGQNVTFRCDPISEHNRLYWYRQTLGQGPEFLTYFQNEAQLEKSRLLSDRFSAERPKGSFSTLEIQRTEQGDSAMYLCASSQRGGYEQYFGPGTRLTVT.

This chain joins TRBV19 and TRBJ2-2, with D maybe TRBD2 (6 bases). Trimming took off 10 bases at V and 4 bases at J, with 19 bases between the two ends. The CDR3 has 15 amino acids. Germline assignment: CDR1 LNHDA and CDR2 SQIVND (reference sequence). CDR3 sequence: CATLKGGRLTGELFF. The CDR3 nucleotides are TGTGCCACCTTAAAGGGAGGCAGACTCACCGGGGAGCTGTTTTTT.

CDR3 protein: CASSLAPNEQFF. The CDR3 DNA reads as TGTGCCAGCAGCTTAGCGCCCAATGAGCAGTTCTTC. This chain connects TRBV7-8 to TRBJ2-1; D remains ambiguous. V gave up 0 bases and J gave up 6 bases, with 3 bases separating them. The germline V gene has CDR1 SGHVS and CDR2 FQNEAQ. This CDR3 contains 12 residues.

Only one count was recorded for this clone. J is TRBJ1-5 and V is TRBV23-1, with 10 bases fitting TRBD1. TRBV23-1 is annotated as an ORF whose role is uncertain. With 6 bases clipped from V and 3 bases from J, the junction kept 5 bases outside the gene matches. The CDR3 is 15 amino acids. The CDR3 protein is CASSPGTGDNQPQHF. In DNA, the CDR3 is TGCGCCAGCAGCCCCGGGACAGGGGACAATCAGCCCCAGCATTTT.

CDR3 nucleotide sequence: TGTGCCAGCAGCTCGGACGGATACACCGGGGAGCTGTTTTTT. This codes for CASSSDGYTGELFF. The chain uses TRBV7-6 and TRBJ2-2, with unresolved D. CDR3 size: 14 residues. Deletions cut 4 bases from V and 3 bases from J, with 9 bases between. CDR1 and CDR2 from the germline V gene are SGHVS and FNYEAQ. The entire variable domain, with the rest obtained from reference TRBV7-6 and TRBJ2-2, is as follows: GAGVSQSPRYKVTKRGQDVALRCDPISGHVSLYWYRQALGQGPEFLTYFNYEAQQDKSGLPNDRFSAERPEGSISTLTIQRTEQRDSAMYRCASSSDGYTGELFFGEGSRLTVL.

The chain is built from TRBV4-2 and TRBJ2-1; the D gene is possibly TRBD2 (7 bases). Looked up from germline, CDR1 is LGHNA and CDR2 is YNFKEQ. The V end lost 0 bases, the J end lost 7 bases, and 16 bases lay between the germline ends. This CDR3 has 16 amino acids. For the CDR3, the DNA is TGTGCCAGCAGCCAAGATGCGGGGGCTGGGGGGAATGAGCAGTTCTTC. It specifies CASSQDAGAGGNEQFF.

The chain joins TRBV7-9 to TRBJ2-1, with TRBD2 matching over 8 bases. V lost 5 bases and J lost 0; bases outside the gene matches: 6. CDR1 is SEHNR and CDR2 is FQNEAQ in the germline V gene (reference sequence). This CDR3 is 16 amino acids long. The CDR3 loop reads CASSVRSGSSYNEQFF. Written as DNA, the CDR3 is TGTGCCAGCAGCGTCCGGAGCGGGAGCTCCTACAATGAGCAGTTCTTC. The full variable domain, its missing parts supplied by reference TRBV7-9 and TRBJ2-1, is DTGVSQNPRHKITKRGQNVTFRCDPISEHNRLYWYRQTLGQGPEFLTYFQNEAQLEKSRLLSDRFSAERPKGSFSTLEIQRTEQGDSAMYLCASSVRSGSSYNEQFFGPGTRLTVL.

V and J are TRBV5-6 and TRBJ1-2; 7 nucleotides line up with TRBD1. Germline V lookup: CDR1 SGHDT, CDR2 YYEEEE. The CDR3 runs to 14 residues. J lost 3 bases, V lost 0 bases, and 2 bases had no gene match. The CDR3 loop is CASSLEGAYYGYTF. The CDR3 bases are TGTGCCAGCAGCTTGGAGGGGGCTTACTATGGCTACACCTTC.

The chain combines TRBV27 with TRBJ2-7; D is undetermined. The CDR3 extends over 15 amino acids. Germline V CDR1 and CDR2: MNHEY, SMNVEV (reference sequence). Trimming removed 0 bases from V and 1 base from J, with 10 bases in between. The CDR3 sequence is CASSLSPEQSYEQYF. CDR3 DNA sequence: TGTGCCAGCAGTTTATCTCCTGAACAGTCCTACGAGCAGTACTTC.

The rearrangement uses TRBV5-1 and TRBJ2-5; 8 positions match TRBD2. The CDR3 length is 15 residues. V was clipped by 6 bases and J by 2 bases; unmatched bases: 9. Germline V gene lookup returns CDR1 SGHRS and CDR2 YFSETQ. The CDR3 reads CASTFSLAAQETQYF. The CDR3 coding sequence is TGCGCCAGCACCTTCTCACTAGCGGCTCAAGAGACCCAGTACTTC.

This clone was detected only a few times. The CDR3 spells CASQDLDTGELFF. As DNA, the CDR3 is TGTGCCAGCCAGGACTTGGACACCGGGGAGCTGTTTTTT. The V call is TRBV7-7, the J call TRBJ2-2; TRBD2 might be the D (5 bases). The length of the CDR3 is 13 residues. The germline V gene has CDR1 SSHAT and CDR2 FNYEAQ (reference sequence). Deletions cut 8 bases from V and 3 bases from J, with 10 bases between.

This clone showed up just a few times. The chain has TRBV19 and TRBJ2-2; weak D call: TRBD1 (6 bases). CDR3 length: 14 residues. Germline values: CDR1 LNHDA, CDR2 SQIVND (reference sequence). V lost 4 bases to trimming and J lost 2 bases, with 8 bases between them. This CDR3 is CASSTGDNTGELFF. The CDR3 bases are TGTGCCAGTAGTACAGGGGACAACACCGGGGAGCTGTTTTTT.

The chain combines TRBV19 with TRBJ2-2, with 8 bases lining up with TRBD1. Germline assignment: CDR1 LNHDA and CDR2 SQIVND (reference sequence). V lost 6 bases, J lost 4 bases, and 4 bases stayed unmatched. The CDR3 contains 14 residues. CDR3 protein: CASSWDRLTGELFF. The CDR3 bases are TGTGCCAGTAGCTGGGACAGGCTCACCGGGGAGCTGTTTTTT.

The V and J genes are TRBV5-4 and TRBJ2-2; D may be TRBD2 (6 bases). Trimming shortened V by 0 bases and J by 0 bases, and 9 bases separated the two germline ends. The length of the CDR3 is 16 residues. Germline loops: CDR1 SGHNT, CDR2 YYREEE (reference sequence). Written as DNA, the CDR3 is TGTGCCAGCAGCTTGGTCGGGAGACCGAACACCGGGGAGCTGTTTTTT. This sequence encodes CASSLVGRPNTGELFF.

CDR3 DNA sequence: TGCGCCAGCAGCCAAGAAGGGGTAGGCCTGGTAGAGACCCAGTACTTC. This gives the protein CASSQEGVGLVETQYF. The chain recombines TRBV4-1 with TRBJ2-5; D is possibly TRBD1 (5 bases). Trimming stripped 0 bases from V and 4 bases from J, with 15 bases between. The germline V gene encodes CDR1 MGHRA and CDR2 YSYEKL. This CDR3 has 16 amino acids.

This chain joins TRBV18 and TRBJ1-1; no clear D. Germline-derived CDR1 and CDR2 are KGHSH and LQKENI. V was pared by 6 bases and J by 4 bases, with 12 bases between. CDR3 length equals 13 residues. The CDR3: CASSQEEGTEAFF. In DNA, the CDR3 is TGTGCCAGCTCGCAGGAGGAGGGCACTGAAGCTTTCTTT.

Only one count was recorded for this clone. The chain joins TRBV6-1 to TRBJ2-5, with TRBD1 matching 9 bases. CDR1 is MNHNS, CDR2 SASEGT, per germline. The CDR3 covers 20 residues. The ends lost 4 bases at V and 0 bases at J; junction bases unmatched: 18. The CDR3 is CASSGGGTGLAPLYQETQYF. The CDR3 DNA sequence: TGTGCCAGCAGTGGGGGTGGGACAGGGCTGGCTCCTTTGTACCAAGAGACCCAGTACTTC.

The V call is TRBV28, the J call TRBJ1-1; a weak D match, TRBD1 (6 bases). The CDR3 consists of 14 residues. Trimming removed 6 bases from V and 0 bases from J, with 11 bases in between. CDR1 is MDHEN, CDR2 SYDVKM, per germline. The CDR3 loop reads CASRPGGLNTEAFF. The CDR3 nucleotides read TGTGCCAGCAGGCCCGGGGGGCTGAACACTGAAGCTTTCTTT. The full variable domain, in which reference TRBV28 and TRBJ1-1 provide the parts outside the CDR3, is DVKVTQSSRYLVKRTGEKVFLECVQDMDHENMFWYRQDPGLGLRLIYFSYDVKMKEKGDIPEGYSVSREKKERFSLILESASTNQTSMYLCASRPGGLNTEAFFGQGTRLTVV.

This chain uses TRBV28 with TRBJ2-7; D is possibly TRBD1 (5 bases). V was pared by 1 base and J by 3 bases, with 10 bases between. Germline-derived CDR1 and CDR2 are MDHEN and SYDVKM. The CDR3 has 14 residues. This CDR3 is CASSLSGILYEQYF. CDR3 nucleotides: TGTGCCAGCAGTTTATCAGGGATTCTCTACGAGCAGTACTTC.